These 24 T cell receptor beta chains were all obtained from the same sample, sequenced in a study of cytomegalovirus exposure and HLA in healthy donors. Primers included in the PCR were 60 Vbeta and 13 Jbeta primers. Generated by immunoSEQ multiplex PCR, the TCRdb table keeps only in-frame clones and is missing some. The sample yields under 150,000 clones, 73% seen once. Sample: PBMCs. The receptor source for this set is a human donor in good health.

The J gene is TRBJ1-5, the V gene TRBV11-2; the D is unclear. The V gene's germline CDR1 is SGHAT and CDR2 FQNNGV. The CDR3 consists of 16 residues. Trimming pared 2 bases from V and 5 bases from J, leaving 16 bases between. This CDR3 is CASSLNPGIFDQPQHF. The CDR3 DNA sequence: TGTGCCAGCAGCTTAAATCCGGGGATTTTCGATCAGCCCCAGCATTTT.

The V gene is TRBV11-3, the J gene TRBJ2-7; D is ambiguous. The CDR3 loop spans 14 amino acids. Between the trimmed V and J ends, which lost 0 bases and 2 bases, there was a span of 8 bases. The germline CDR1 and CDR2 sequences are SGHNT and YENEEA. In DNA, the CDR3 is TGTGCCAGCAGCTTAGATCACACGACCTACGAGCAGTACTTC. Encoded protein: CASSLDHTTYEQYF. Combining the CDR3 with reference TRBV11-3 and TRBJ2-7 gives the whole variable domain EAGVVQSPRYKIIEKKQPVAFWCNPISGHNTLYWYLQNLGQGPELLIRYENEEAVDDSQLPKDRFSAERLKGVDSTLKIQPAELGDSAVYLCASSLDHTTYEQYFGPGTRLTVT.

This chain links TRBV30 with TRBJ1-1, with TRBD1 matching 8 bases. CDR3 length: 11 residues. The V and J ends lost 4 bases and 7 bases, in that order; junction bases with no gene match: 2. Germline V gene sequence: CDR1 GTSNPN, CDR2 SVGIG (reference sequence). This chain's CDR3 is CAWTGTGEAFF. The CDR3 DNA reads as TGTGCCTGGACCGGGACAGGTGAAGCTTTCTTT.

The chain's CDR3 is CASSFGAVNQPQHF. In DNA form, the CDR3 reads TGTGCCAGCAGCTTTGGGGCAGTCAATCAGCCCCAGCATTTT. The chain combines TRBV5-6 with TRBJ1-5, with D maybe TRBD1 (5 bases). Germline V gives CDR1 SGHDT, CDR2 YYEEEE. CDR3 length: 14 residues. The germline V and J ends were trimmed by 2 bases and 3 bases, with 9 bases remaining between them. The whole variable domain, filled in from reference TRBV5-6 and TRBJ1-5, reads DAGVTQSPTHLIKTRGQQVTLRCSPKSGHDTVSWYQQALGQGPQFIFQYYEEEERQRGNFPDRFSGHQFPNYSSELNVNALLLGDSALYLCASSFGAVNQPQHFGDGTRLSIL.

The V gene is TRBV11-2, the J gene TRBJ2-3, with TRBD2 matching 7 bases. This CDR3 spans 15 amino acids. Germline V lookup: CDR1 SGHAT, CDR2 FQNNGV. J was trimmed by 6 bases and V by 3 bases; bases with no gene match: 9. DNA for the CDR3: TGTGCCAGCAGCTTTGGCGGCGCGGGAGTGGATACGCAGTATTTT. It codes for CASSFGGAGVDTQYF.

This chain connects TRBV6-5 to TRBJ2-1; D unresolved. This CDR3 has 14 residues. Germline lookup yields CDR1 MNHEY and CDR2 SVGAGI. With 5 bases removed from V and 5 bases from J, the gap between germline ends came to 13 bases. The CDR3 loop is CASSNQLSDNEQFF. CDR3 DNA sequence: TGTGCCAGCAGTAACCAACTGAGCGACAATGAGCAGTTCTTC.

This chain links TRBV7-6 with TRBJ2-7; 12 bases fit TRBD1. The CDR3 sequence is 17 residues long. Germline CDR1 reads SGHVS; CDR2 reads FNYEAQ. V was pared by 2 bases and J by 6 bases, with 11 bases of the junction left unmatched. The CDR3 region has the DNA TGTGCCAGCAGCTTACCCGGGACAGGGGGCCGCCTTCGCGAGCAGTACTTC. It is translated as CASSLPGTGGRLREQYF.

The CDR3 sequence: CASSKRRSSSGYTF. The CDR3 region has the DNA TGTGCCAGCAGCAAACGGAGGAGTTCAAGTGGCTACACCTTC. The chain joins TRBV6-5 to TRBJ1-2; D ambiguous. Between the trimmed V and J ends, which lost 6 bases and 7 bases, there was a span of 18 bases. The germline V gene has CDR1 MNHEY and CDR2 SVGAGI. CDR3 length: 14 amino acids.

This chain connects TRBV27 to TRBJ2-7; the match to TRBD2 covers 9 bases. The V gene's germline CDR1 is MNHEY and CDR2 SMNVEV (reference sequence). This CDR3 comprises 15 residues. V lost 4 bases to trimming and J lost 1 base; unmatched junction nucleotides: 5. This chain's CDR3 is CASSSQRGVSYEQYF. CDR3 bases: TGTGCCAGCAGTTCCCAGCGGGGGGTTTCCTACGAGCAGTACTTC.

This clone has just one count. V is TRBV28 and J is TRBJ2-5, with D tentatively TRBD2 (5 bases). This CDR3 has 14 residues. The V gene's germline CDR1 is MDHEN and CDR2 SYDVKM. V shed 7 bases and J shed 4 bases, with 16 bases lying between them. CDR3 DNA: TGTGCCAGCACACTTAAGGAGGACGGAGAGACCCAGTACTTC. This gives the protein CASTLKEDGETQYF. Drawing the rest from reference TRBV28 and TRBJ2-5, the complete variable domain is DVKVTQSSRYLVKRTGEKVFLECVQDMDHENMFWYRQDPGLGLRLIYFSYDVKMKEKGDIPEGYSVSREKKERFSLILESASTNQTSMYLCASTLKEDGETQYFGPGTRLLVL.

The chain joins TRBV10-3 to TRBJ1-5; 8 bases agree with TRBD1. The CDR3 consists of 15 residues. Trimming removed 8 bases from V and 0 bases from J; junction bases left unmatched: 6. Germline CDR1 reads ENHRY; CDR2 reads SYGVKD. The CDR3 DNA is TGTGCCATCCGCCAGGGGGCTAATAGCAATCAGCCCCAGCATTTT. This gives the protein CAIRQGANSNQPQHF.

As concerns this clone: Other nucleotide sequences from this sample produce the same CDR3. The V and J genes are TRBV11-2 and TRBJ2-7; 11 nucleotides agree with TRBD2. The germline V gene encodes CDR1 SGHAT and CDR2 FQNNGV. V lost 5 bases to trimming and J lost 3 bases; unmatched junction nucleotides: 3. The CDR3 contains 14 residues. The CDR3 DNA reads TGTGCCAGCAGCCTTGGGACTAGCGGCTACGAGCAGTACTTC. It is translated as CASSLGTSGYEQYF.

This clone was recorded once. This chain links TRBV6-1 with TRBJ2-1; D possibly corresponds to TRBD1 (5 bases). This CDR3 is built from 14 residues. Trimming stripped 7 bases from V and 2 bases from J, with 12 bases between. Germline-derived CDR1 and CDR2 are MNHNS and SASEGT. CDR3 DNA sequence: TGTGCCAGCACCCAAGCAGGGACCTACAATGAGCAGTTCTTC. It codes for CASTQAGTYNEQFF.

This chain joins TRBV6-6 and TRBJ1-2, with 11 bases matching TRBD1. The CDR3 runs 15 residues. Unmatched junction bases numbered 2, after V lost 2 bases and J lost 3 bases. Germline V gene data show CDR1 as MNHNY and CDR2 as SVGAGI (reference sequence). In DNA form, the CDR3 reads TGTGCCAGCAGTTACCGGGGACAGGGGGACTATGGCTACACCTTC. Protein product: CASSYRGQGDYGYTF.

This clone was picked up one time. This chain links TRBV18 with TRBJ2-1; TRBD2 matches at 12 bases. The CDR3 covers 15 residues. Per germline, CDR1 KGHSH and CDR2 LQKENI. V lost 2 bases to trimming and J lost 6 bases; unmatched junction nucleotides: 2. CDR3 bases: TGTGCCAGCTCACCAGGACTAGCGGGGAGCAATGAGCAGTTCTTC. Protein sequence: CASSPGLAGSNEQFF.

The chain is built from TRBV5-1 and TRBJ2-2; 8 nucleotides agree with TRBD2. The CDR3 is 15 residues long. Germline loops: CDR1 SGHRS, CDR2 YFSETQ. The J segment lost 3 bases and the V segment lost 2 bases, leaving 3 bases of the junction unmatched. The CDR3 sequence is CASSFSGDYTGELFF. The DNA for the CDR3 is TGCGCCAGCAGCTTTAGCGGGGACTACACCGGGGAGCTGTTTTTT.

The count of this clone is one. Written as DNA, the CDR3 is TGTGCCAGCTCAACCGAGATTGGTGGCTACACCTTC. Protein: CASSTEIGGYTF. V usage is TRBV18 and J usage is TRBJ1-2; D gene ambiguous. V was pared by 5 bases and J by 7 bases, with 11 bases between. CDR1 is KGHSH, CDR2 LQKENI, per germline. This CDR3 has 12 residues.

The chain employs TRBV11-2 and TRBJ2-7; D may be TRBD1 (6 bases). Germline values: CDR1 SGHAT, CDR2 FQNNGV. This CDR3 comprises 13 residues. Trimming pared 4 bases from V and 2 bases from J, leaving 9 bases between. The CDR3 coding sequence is TGTGCCAGCAGCTGGCAGGGGACCTACGAGCAGTACTTC. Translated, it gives CASSWQGTYEQYF.

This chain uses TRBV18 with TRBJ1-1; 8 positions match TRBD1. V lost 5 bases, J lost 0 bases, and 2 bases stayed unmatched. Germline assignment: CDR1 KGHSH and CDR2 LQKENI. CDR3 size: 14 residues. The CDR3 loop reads CASSAGQVNTEAFF. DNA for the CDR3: TGTGCCAGCTCAGCGGGACAGGTGAACACTGAAGCTTTCTTT. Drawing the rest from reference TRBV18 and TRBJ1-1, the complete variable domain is NAGVMQNPRHLVRRRGQEARLRCSPMKGHSHVYWYRQLPEEGLKFMVYLQKENIIDESGMPKERFSAEFPKEGPSILRIQQVVRGDSAAYFCASSAGQVNTEAFFGQGTRLTVV.

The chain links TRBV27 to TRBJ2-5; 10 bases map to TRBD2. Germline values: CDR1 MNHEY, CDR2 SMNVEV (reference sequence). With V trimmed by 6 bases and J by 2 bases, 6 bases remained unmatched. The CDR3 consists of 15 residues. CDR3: CASRETSGFQETQYF. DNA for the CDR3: TGTGCCAGCAGGGAGACTAGCGGGTTTCAAGAGACCCAGTACTTC.

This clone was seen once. CDR3 protein: CASRRGAGELFF. CDR3 sequence (DNA): TGTGCCAGCAGACGGGGAGCCGGGGAGCTGTTTTTT. This chain links TRBV2 with TRBJ2-2, with D tentatively TRBD2 (5 bases). The germline V gene has CDR1 SNHLY and CDR2 FYNNEI. The CDR3 has 12 residues. Trimming took 6 bases from V and 6 from J, leaving 8 bases between them.

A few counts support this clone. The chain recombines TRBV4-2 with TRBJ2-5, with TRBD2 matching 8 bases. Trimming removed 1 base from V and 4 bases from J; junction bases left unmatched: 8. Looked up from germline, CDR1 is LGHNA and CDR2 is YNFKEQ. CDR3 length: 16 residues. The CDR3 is CASSQGISGIGETQYF. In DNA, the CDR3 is TGTGCCAGCAGCCAAGGGATTAGCGGGATCGGAGAGACCCAGTACTTC.

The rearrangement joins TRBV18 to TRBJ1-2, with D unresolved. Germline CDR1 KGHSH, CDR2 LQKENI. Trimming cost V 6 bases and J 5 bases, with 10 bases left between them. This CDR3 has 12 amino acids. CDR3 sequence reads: CASSREGYGYTF. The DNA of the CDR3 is TGTGCCAGCTCCCGGGAAGGGTATGGCTACACCTTC. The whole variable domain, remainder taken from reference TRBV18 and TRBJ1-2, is NAGVMQNPRHLVRRRGQEARLRCSPMKGHSHVYWYRQLPEEGLKFMVYLQKENIIDESGMPKERFSAEFPKEGPSILRIQQVVRGDSAAYFCASSREGYGYTFGSGTRLTVV.

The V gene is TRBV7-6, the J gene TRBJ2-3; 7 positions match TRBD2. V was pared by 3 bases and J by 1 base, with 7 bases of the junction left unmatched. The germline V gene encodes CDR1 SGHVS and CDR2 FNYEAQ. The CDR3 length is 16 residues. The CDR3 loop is CASSLGTRGGTDTQYF. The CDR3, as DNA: TGTGCCAGCAGCTTGGGAACCCGGGGGGGCACAGATACGCAGTATTTT.